One T cell receptor beta chain is described in this entry. Many counts were recorded for this clone. The antigen it binds to is not known. It has no much larger one-base neighbor in the sample; base qualities were not kept. TCRbeta CDR3 regions were amplified from genomic DNA using the immunoSEQ Assay, a bias-controlled multiplex PCR. Regarding the original processing steps: The number of nucleated cells in each sample was estimated from the amplification of reference gene primers within the assay. Sequence reads were collapsed and filtered to measure the absolute abundance of every unique TCRbeta CDR3 rearrangement. For each sample, productive Simpson clonality was calculated as the square root of Simpson's diversity index over productive rearrangements. The table was pulled from immuneACCESS by TCRdb, which kept in-frame rearrangements only. Such tables lose some clones; where checked, under half of the loss comes from unresolved V genes, and the rest has no known cause. The DNA gave D and trimming, while V, J and clone size come from that table. For this sample the table gives fewer than 85,000 clones, of which 88% were detected only once. Jointly, the top ten make up over 4.5% of the sample.

The sample is drawn from a study of blood T cell repertoires in COVID-19 (TCRdb year 2020). The study in broad terms: Collaborator samples came from the United States, Italy and Spain and covered acute and convalescent phases of COVID-19. The samples were drawn from the first 160 participants of the ongoing ImmuneRACE study and from over a thousand subjects provided by 6 global collaborators. The sample metadata nearly always contained a de-identified subject ID, COVID-19 status, age in years and sex. Subjects who had been exposed to COVID-19, were actively infected with it, or had recovered from it provided the deeply sampled blood TCRbeta repertoires that made up the dataset. The prospective study material was composed of cDNA or gDNA derived from T cells, B-cell-depleted T cells, or PBMCs. Where available, HLA class I and class II types were obtained from metadata supplied by the sample provider rather than from assay-based typing. The repertoires were released in a freely available public database meant as a resource for research on the immune response to SARS-CoV-2.

Collaborating institutions collected whole blood in K2EDTA tubes following their own protocols. For TCRbeta analysis, collaborators shipped samples in one of three forms: frozen whole blood, isolated PBMCs, or DNA extracted from either of those sample types. The CDR3 holds 15 amino acids from the cysteine to the phenylalanine. The DNA shown is the 45-base CDR3, in frame from base 1. Ends trimmed: V by 3 bases, J by 1 base; bases unmatched to a gene: 2. The germline V gene supplies CDR1 MGHRA and CDR2 YSYEKL. General study outcomes and caveats: Clinical and demographic metadata were provided uncurated, with the amount varying by source and participant.

Input material: peripheral blood. This TCR was recovered from a human donor in a cohort sampled during active COVID-19. This sequence uses TRBV4-1 and TRBJ2-5, with 10 central nucleotides matching TRBD2. At the DNA level, the sequence is TGCGCCAGCAGCCACCGACTAGCGGGCCAAGAGACCCAGTACTTC. This codes for CASSHRLAGQETQYF.